Following are 14 T cell receptor beta chains from one sample sequenced in a study of blood T cell repertoires in COVID-19. Generated by immunoSEQ multiplex PCR, the TCRdb table keeps only in-frame clones and is missing some. The repertoire includes about 300,000 clones, 85% to 90% of them detected once, and around 4% sits in the top ten. Sequencing input: PBMCs or T cells enriched from blood (not recorded which). These receptors were collected from a man aged 25 to 45 who had recovered from COVID-19.

This rearrangement joins TRBV3-1 (or the pseudogene TRBV3-2) to TRBJ2-1; 11 nucleotides match TRBD2. Germline V gene lookup returns CDR1 LGHDT and CDR2 YNNKEL (reference sequence). The CDR3 has 16 residues. Trimming at V came to 5 bases and at J to 4 bases, leaving 7 bases not matched to a gene. CDR3 sequence reads: CASSYGTSGYYNEQFF. CDR3 DNA sequence: TGTGCCAGCAGCTACGGGACTAGCGGATATTACAATGAGCAGTTCTTC.

There are a few counts of this clone. This chain uses TRBV4-1 with TRBJ2-5; 15 nucleotides line up with TRBD2. V shed 0 bases and J 1 base; nucleotides not matched to a gene: 3. CDR1 is MGHRA and CDR2 is YSYEKL in the germline V gene. The CDR3 is 18 residues long. The CDR3 bases are TGCGCCAGCAGCCAAGATTTGGGACTAGCGGGGGGCCAAGAGACCCAGTACTTC. Amino acid sequence: CASSQDLGLAGGQETQYF.

The rearrangement links TRBV27 to TRBJ1-1; tentative D call: TRBD1 (6 bases). CDR1 and CDR2 from the germline V gene are MNHEY and SMNVEV (reference sequence). The CDR3 has 14 amino acids. The V end lost 2 bases, the J end lost 6 bases, and 13 bases lay between the germline ends. The CDR3 protein is CASSLHREAPEAFF. The CDR3 nucleotides read TGTGCCAGCAGTTTACACAGGGAAGCGCCTGAAGCTTTCTTT.

The CDR3 is CASSPTGQGYEQYF. DNA for the CDR3: TGTGCCAGCAGCCCTACGGGACAGGGCTACGAGCAGTACTTC. The J gene is TRBJ2-7, the V gene TRBV3-1 (or the pseudogene TRBV3-2); TRBD1 matches at 9 bases. CDR3 length equals 14 residues. Germline CDR1 is LGHDT and CDR2 is YNNKEL (reference sequence). The junction had 4 bases not matched to a gene; V was cut back by 4 bases and J by 3 bases.

This clone was found once. The V and J genes are TRBV7-9 and TRBJ2-3; tentative D call: TRBD2 (6 bases). CDR1 and CDR2 from the germline V gene are SEHNR and FQNEAQ (reference sequence). CDR3 length: 16 amino acids. Trimming pared 6 bases from V and 4 bases from J, leaving 20 bases between. CDR3 amino acids: CASRDLSLGSSDTQYF. The CDR3 nucleotides are TGTGCCAGCAGAGACTTATCCCTCGGGAGCTCAGATACGCAGTATTTT. Full variable domain (rest looked up from reference TRBV7-9 and TRBJ2-3): DTGVSQNPRHKITKRGQNVTFRCDPISEHNRLYWYRQTLGQGPEFLTYFQNEAQLEKSRLLSDRFSAERPKGSFSTLEIQRTEQGDSAMYLCASRDLSLGSSDTQYFGPGTRLTVL.

This chain joins TRBV6-5 and TRBJ2-7, with 10 positions matching TRBD1. The CDR3 loop spans 16 amino acids. Germline V lookup: CDR1 MNHEY, CDR2 SVGAGI. The V gene end was trimmed by 2 bases and the J gene end by 2 bases; junction bases not matched to a gene: 6. CDR3 coding DNA: TGTGCCAGCAGTTACAGTTCGGGACAGGGGACCTACGAGCAGTACTTC. Translated, it gives CASSYSSGQGTYEQYF.

This chain uses TRBV24-1 with TRBJ2-1; D unresolved. The CDR3 runs to 15 residues. Trimming shortened V by 0 bases and J by 10 bases, and 15 bases separated the two germline ends. Germline assignment: CDR1 KGHDR and CDR2 SFDVKD. CDR3 protein: CATSDLELPGNEQFF. CDR3 DNA: TGTGCCACCAGTGATTTGGAATTACCGGGTAACGAGCAGTTCTTC.

The chain combines TRBV2 with TRBJ2-7; maybe TRBD1 (6 bases). Germline V CDR1 and CDR2: SNHLY, FYNNEI. Trimming pared 1 base from V and 2 bases from J, leaving 15 bases between. The CDR3 has 16 residues. CDR3 in DNA: TGTGCCAGCAGTGAAGGATGGACAGTGAATCCCTACGAGCAGTACTTC. Encoded protein: CASSEGWTVNPYEQYF.

The V call is TRBV5-3, the J call TRBJ2-3; a weak D match, TRBD1 (5 bases). TRBV5-3 is marked as an open reading frame, function uncertain. The CDR3 extends over 15 amino acids. V lost 3 bases to trimming and J lost 2 bases, with 13 bases between them. DNA of the CDR3: TGTGCCAGAAGCTCGGACAAGATAAACACAGATACGCAGTATTTT. Residues: CARSSDKINTDTQYF.

This sequence joins TRBV29-1 and TRBJ1-2, with unresolved D. Trimming took off 7 bases at V and 3 bases at J, with 9 bases between the two ends. Germline V gene lookup returns CDR1 SQVTM and CDR2 ANQGSEA. The CDR3 consists of 11 residues. CDR3 DNA: TGCAGCGGGGCCGGGGACTATGGCTACACCTTC. Residues: CSGAGDYGYTF.

The V call is TRBV28, the J call TRBJ2-2; the match to TRBD2 covers 11 bases. V was pared by 5 bases and J by 7 bases, with 18 bases of the junction left unmatched. Germline V gene lookup returns CDR1 MDHEN and CDR2 SYDVKM. The CDR3 sequence is 19 residues long. DNA for the CDR3: TGTGCCAGCAGTACAGCCGGGTCTTTCGGGACTAGCGGCGTCGGGGAGCTGTTTTTT. It translates to CASSTAGSFGTSGVGELFF. The full variable domain, completed using reference TRBV28 and TRBJ2-2, is DVKVTQSSRYLVKRTGEKVFLECVQDMDHENMFWYRQDPGLGLRLIYFSYDVKMKEKGDIPEGYSVSREKKERFSLILESASTNQTSMYLCASSTAGSFGTSGVGELFFGEGSRLTVL.

The rearrangement uses TRBV18 and TRBJ1-6; 7 bases line up with TRBD1. The trim removed 3 bases at V and 7 bases at J, leaving 6 bases unmatched. The CDR3 totals 15 residues. CDR1 is KGHSH, CDR2 LQKENI, per germline. CDR3 protein: CASSPPGTANSPLHF. The CDR3 coding sequence is TGTGCCAGCTCACCTCCCGGGACAGCGAATTCACCCCTCCACTTT.

The CDR3 DNA reads TGTGCCAGCAGCAAAGTGGGCAGAGCAACTAATGAAAAACTGTTTTTT. Translated: CASSKVGRATNEKLFF. The chain combines TRBV21-1 with TRBJ1-4; the table's D call, TRBD1, has no DNA check behind it. TRBV21-1 is described as a pseudogene. CDR3 length: 16 residues.

The chain uses TRBV5-1 and TRBJ1-1, with 8 bases aligning to TRBD1. V gave up 5 bases and J gave up 3 bases; unmatched junction bases: 9. This CDR3 region has 15 residues. In germline, CDR1 is SGHRS, CDR2 YFSETQ. Here the CDR3 reads CASRRGTGEDTEAFF. CDR3 in DNA: TGCGCCAGCAGGCGGGGGACAGGAGAGGACACTGAAGCTTTCTTT. Together with reference TRBV5-1 and TRBJ1-1, the CDR3 gives the full variable domain: KAGVTQTPRYLIKTRGQQVTLSCSPISGHRSVSWYQQTPGQGLQFLFEYFSETQRNKGNFPGRFSGRQFSNSRSEMNVSTLELGDSALYLCASRRGTGEDTEAFFGQGTRLTVV.